This T cell receptor (beta chain) was recorded in a study of beta chain features in type 1 diabetes. Study information: Sorted cells numbering 107,917,701 were examined across all samples. Study-level findings and limits: Insertions were fewer and deletions more numerous at VDJ junctions in type 1 diabetes patients. Type 1 diabetes patients had moderately but significantly shorter TCRB CDR3s in all four CD4+ subsets.

Expressed TCRB transcripts were sequenced because the isolated RNA had all been reverse transcribed beforehand. Clones were sequenced by immunoSEQ multiplex PCR, and TCRdb holds only the in-frame ones, with some missing. The table records approximately 170,000 clones, 6.5% to 8.5% of them present only once. To note about this clone: The antigen is undetermined.

The CDR3 runs 14 residues. Germline V gene sequence: CDR1 SNHLY, CDR2 FYNNEI. Trimming took 5 bases from V and 4 from J, leaving 14 bases between them. CD45RO/CCR7/CD25/CD127/CD95/CD27 staining was used to isolate CD4+ naive, central memory, regulatory and stem cell-like memory cells by sorting. This chain connects TRBV2 to TRBJ2-5; the D gene is possibly TRBD2 (5 bases). The sequence derives from a man aged 18 to 30 with type 1 diabetes. Sequencing used central memory CD4+ T cells from blood. CDR3: CASSSRLAGETQYF. CDR3 coding DNA: TGTGCCAGCAGTTCCCGACTCGCGGGAGAGACCCAGTACTTC.